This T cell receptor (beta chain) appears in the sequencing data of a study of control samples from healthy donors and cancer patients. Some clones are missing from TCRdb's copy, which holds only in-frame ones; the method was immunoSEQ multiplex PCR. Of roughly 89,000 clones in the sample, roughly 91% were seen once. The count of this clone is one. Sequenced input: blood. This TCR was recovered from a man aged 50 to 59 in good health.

CDR3 amino acids: CASSYWARANTEAFF. The CDR3 nucleotides are TGTGCCAGCAGTTACTGGGCCAGAGCGAACACTGAAGCTTTCTTT. This chain joins TRBV6-6 and TRBJ1-1; D unresolved. This CDR3 comprises 15 residues. Per germline, CDR1 MNHNY and CDR2 SVGAGI (reference sequence). The V and J ends lost 1 base and 1 base respectively, with 10 bases between them.